This passage covers 6 T cell receptor beta chains from one sample sequenced in a study of identical twins. One entry per CDR3 protein, called by TCRdb with MiXCR from the 5' RACE reads. This table holds roughly 710,000 distinct CDR3 sequences, less than 7% found once. Sequenced: naive T cells sorted from blood. The receptors shown here come from a young man in good health.

This clonotype was observed at least ten times. The genes are TRBV12-3 or TRBV12-4 and TRBJ1-3; the D is unclear. V was clipped by 5 bases and J by 9 bases, with 11 bases between them. The CDR3 is made up of 12 amino acids. CDR3: CASSMGGSTIYF. The CDR3 DNA follows: TGTGCCAGCAGTATGGGTGGGTCCACCATATATTTT.

This clonotype was counted ten times or more. The gene calls are TRBV10-3 and TRBJ2-6; tentatively, D is TRBD1 (6 bases). CDR3 size: 13 residues. Germline CDR1 ENHRY, CDR2 SYGVKD. The V gene lost 6 bases and the J gene lost 3 bases, with 6 bases spanning the gap. The CDR3 spells CAISRGGANVLTF. CDR3 DNA sequence: TGTGCCATCAGCAGGGGTGGGGCCAACGTCCTGACTTTC.

This clonotype was counted at least ten times. J is TRBJ2-5 and V is TRBV25-1; maybe TRBD1 (6 bases). This CDR3 contains 19 residues. V was shortened by 2 bases and J by 0 bases, with 22 bases between the two germline ends. In germline, CDR1 is MGHDK, CDR2 SYGVNS. The CDR3 DNA sequence: TGTGCCAGCAGTGAACGATTCTCGAAGGGGGAGTGGTACCAAGAGACCCAGTACTTC. Protein sequence: CASSERFSKGEWYQETQYF.

The CDR3 loop reads CASMLPPGQGTEKLFF. As DNA, the CDR3 is TGTGCCAGCATGCTCCCACCGGGACAGGGCACGGAAAAACTGTTTTTT. The V call is TRBV2, the J call TRBJ1-4; 9 positions agree with TRBD1. Trimming cost V 7 bases and J 8 bases; bases outside gene matches: 14. CDR1 and CDR2 (germline): SNHLY, FYNNEI. This CDR3 contains 16 residues.

This chain links TRBV7-9 with TRBJ2-7; a possible D gene is TRBD2 (5 bases). The CDR3 runs to 14 residues. Trimming left V 1 base short and J 5 bases short, with 12 bases between. Germline assignment: CDR1 SEHNR and CDR2 FQNEAQ (reference sequence). The CDR3 DNA is TGTGCCAGCAGCTTAGTGACTCAGACTAACGAGCAGTACTTC. It yields the protein CASSLVTQTNEQYF.

This clonotype was seen many times. The chain is built from TRBV5-1 and TRBJ2-1, with unresolved D. V lost 2 bases and J lost 4, with 16 bases in between. Germline V gene data show CDR1 as SGHRS and CDR2 as YFSETQ. This CDR3 is 16 amino acids long. The CDR3 spells CASSFPDGLAYNEQFF. Here the CDR3 DNA reads TGCGCCAGCAGCTTCCCAGATGGATTGGCGTACAATGAGCAGTTCTTC.